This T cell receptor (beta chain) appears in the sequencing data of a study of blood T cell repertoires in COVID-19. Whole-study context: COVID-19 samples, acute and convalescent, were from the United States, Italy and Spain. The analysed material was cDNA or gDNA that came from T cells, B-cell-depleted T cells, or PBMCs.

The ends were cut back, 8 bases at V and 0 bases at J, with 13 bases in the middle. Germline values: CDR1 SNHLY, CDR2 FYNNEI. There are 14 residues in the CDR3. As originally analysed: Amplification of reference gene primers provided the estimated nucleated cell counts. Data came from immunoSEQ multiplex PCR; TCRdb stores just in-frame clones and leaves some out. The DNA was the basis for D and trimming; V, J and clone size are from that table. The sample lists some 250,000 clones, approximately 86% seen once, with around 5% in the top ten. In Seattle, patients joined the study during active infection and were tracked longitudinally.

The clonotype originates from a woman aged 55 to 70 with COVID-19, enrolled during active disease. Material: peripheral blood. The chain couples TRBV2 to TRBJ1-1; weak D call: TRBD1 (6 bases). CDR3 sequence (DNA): TGTGCCAGCGGCGGACAGCCGATGAACACTGAAGCTTTCTTT. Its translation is CASGGQPMNTEAFF.